One and the same sample provided the 27 T cell receptor beta chains below, sequenced in a study of regulatory dendritic cells for organ transplantation. Clones were sequenced by immunoSEQ multiplex PCR, and TCRdb holds only the in-frame ones, with some missing. The data show 30,000 to 40,000 clones, less than 90% seen once. Sequencing input: naive CD4+ T cells from blood. Subset reported: CD45RA+ naive T cells. The receptors here all came from a human donor in good health.

The V and J genes are TRBV5-4 and TRBJ2-7, with 9 positions matching TRBD2. The V and J ends lost 4 bases and 0 bases, in that order; junction bases with no gene match: 5. CDR3 length equals 15 residues. Germline values: CDR1 SGHNT, CDR2 YYREEE (reference sequence). CDR3 in DNA: TGTGCCAGCAGCCTAGCGGGGTGGGGCTCCTACGAGCAGTACTTC. Protein sequence: CASSLAGWGSYEQYF.

This chain joins TRBV7-2 and TRBJ2-3; a possible D gene is TRBD2 (6 bases). V shed 6 bases and J shed 4 bases, with 17 bases lying between them. The CDR3 contains 15 residues. CDR1 and CDR2 (germline): SGHTA, FQGNSA. The CDR3 nucleotides are TGTGCCAGCAGACTCACCGGGAGTAGCCCAGATACGCAGTATTTT. Translating gives CASRLTGSSPDTQYF.

The rearrangement links TRBV28 to TRBJ2-6; D perhaps matches TRBD2 (6 bases). V was trimmed by 7 bases and J by 0 bases, leaving 10 bases between them. The germline V gene has CDR1 MDHEN and CDR2 SYDVKM. This CDR3 has 15 residues. The CDR3 region is CASTTGASGANVLTF. The CDR3 region has the DNA TGTGCCAGCACCACGGGAGCCTCTGGGGCCAACGTCCTGACTTTC.

The table lists this clone with a count of one. The V call is TRBV11-2, the J call TRBJ1-2; D is undetermined. In germline, CDR1 is SGHAT, CDR2 FQNNGV. The CDR3 spans 17 residues. V lost 0 bases to trimming and J lost 7 bases, with 21 bases between them. The CDR3 sequence: CASSLDRYFGQATGYTF. CDR3 sequence (DNA): TGTGCCAGCAGCTTAGATAGGTATTTTGGGCAGGCGACTGGCTACACCTTC. Filled out from reference TRBV11-2 and TRBJ1-2, the complete variable domain reads EAGVAQSPRYKIIEKRQSVAFWCNPISGHATLYWYQQILGQGPKLLIQFQNNGVVDDSQLPKDRFSAERLKGVDSTLKIQPAKLEDSAVYLCASSLDRYFGQATGYTFGSGTRLTVV.

The rearrangement joins TRBV28 to TRBJ2-7, with no clear D. Germline CDR1 is MDHEN and CDR2 is SYDVKM. V was pared by 8 bases and J by 2 bases, with 7 bases between. CDR3 size: 11 residues. CDR3 DNA sequence: TGTGCCAGCGAATTAGCCTACGAGCAGTACTTC. This translates into CASELAYEQYF. The complete variable domain, with remaining parts taken from reference TRBV28 and TRBJ2-7, reads DVKVTQSSRYLVKRTGEKVFLECVQDMDHENMFWYRQDPGLGLRLIYFSYDVKMKEKGDIPEGYSVSREKKERFSLILESASTNQTSMYLCASELAYEQYFGPGTRLTVT.

The chain recombines TRBV19 with TRBJ2-7; 9 bases match TRBD1. CDR1 is LNHDA and CDR2 is SQIVND in the germline V gene (reference sequence). V shed 3 bases, J shed 2 bases, and the junction held 5 bases outside the gene matches. The CDR3 loop spans 15 amino acids. In DNA, the CDR3 is TGTGCCAGTAGTATCACGACAGGGGGGCCCTACGAGCAGTACTTC. Its translation: CASSITTGGPYEQYF.

The V and J genes are TRBV5-4 and TRBJ2-5; TRBD1 might be the D (5 bases). CDR1 and CDR2 (germline): SGHNT, YYREEE (reference sequence). This CDR3 spans 16 amino acids. V dropped 0 bases and J dropped 5 bases, with 17 bases sitting between them. The CDR3: CASSLEGREPWETQYF. The CDR3 coding sequence is TGTGCCAGCAGCTTGGAGGGCAGGGAACCGTGGGAGACCCAGTACTTC.

The rearrangement joins TRBV9 to TRBJ2-2; unclear D gene. This CDR3 region has 14 residues. CDR1 and CDR2 (germline): SGDLS, YYNGEE. V lost 4 bases and J 1 base, leaving 8 bases between the germline ends. CDR3: CASSRWGNTGELFF. CDR3 coding DNA: TGTGCCAGCAGCCGGTGGGGGAACACCGGGGAGCTGTTTTTT.

The chain links TRBV9 to TRBJ2-1, with 10 bases aligning to TRBD1. The length of the CDR3 is 15 residues. The germline CDR1 and CDR2 sequences are SGDLS and YYNGEE. With 4 bases clipped from V and 7 bases from J, the junction kept 8 bases outside the gene matches. The CDR3 loop is CASSFRQGAGNEQFF. CDR3 DNA sequence: TGTGCCAGCAGCTTTAGACAGGGGGCTGGGAATGAGCAGTTCTTC.

The rearrangement uses TRBV7-2 and TRBJ2-7; a weak D match, TRBD1 (6 bases). In germline, CDR1 is SGHTA, CDR2 FQGNSA. The CDR3 extends over 15 amino acids. The germline V and J ends were trimmed by 7 bases and 6 bases, with 22 bases remaining between them. The CDR3: CASTRNPQGISEQYF. CDR3 nucleotide sequence: TGTGCCAGCACCCGAAACCCACAGGGCATAAGCGAGCAGTACTTC.

This chain joins TRBV27 and TRBJ2-1; D unresolved. In germline, CDR1 is MNHEY, CDR2 SMNVEV (reference sequence). This CDR3 is 13 amino acids long. The ends were cut back, 7 bases at V and 2 bases at J, with 9 bases in the middle. The CDR3 DNA reads TGTGCCAGCACTCCGACCCCCTACAATGAGCAGTTCTTC. This translates into CASTPTPYNEQFF.

This chain connects TRBV7-6 to TRBJ1-1; unclear D gene. The CDR3 totals 16 residues. The germline V and J ends were trimmed by 0 bases and 1 base, with 12 bases remaining between them. CDR1 and CDR2 from the germline V gene are SGHVS and FNYEAQ. CDR3 coding DNA: TGTGCCAGCAGCTTAGCGGGTCGGCGGGCGAACACTGAAGCTTTCTTT. Its translation is CASSLAGRRANTEAFF.

The chain combines TRBV12-5 with TRBJ2-1; 9 nucleotides agree with TRBD2. Germline-derived CDR1 and CDR2 are LGHNT and FRNRAP. V was pared by 1 base and J by 7 bases, with 5 bases of the junction left unmatched. CDR3 size: 15 residues. The chain's CDR3 is CASGLELAGGNEQFF. Here the CDR3 DNA reads TGTGCTAGTGGTTTGGAGTTGGCGGGGGGGAATGAGCAGTTCTTC.

This clone has a handful of counts. V is TRBV5-8 and J is TRBJ1-5; 9 positions agree with TRBD1. J was trimmed by 4 bases and V by 5 bases; bases with no gene match: 4. This CDR3 has 14 amino acids. The germline V gene has CDR1 SGHTS and CDR2 YDEGEE. The CDR3 reads CASSKTGGNQPQHF. DNA for the CDR3: TGTGCCAGCAGTAAGACAGGGGGGAATCAGCCCCAGCATTTT.

The chain carries TRBV4-2 and TRBJ1-1; D possibly corresponds to TRBD1 (5 bases). Germline V gene lookup returns CDR1 LGHNA and CDR2 YNFKEQ. This CDR3 contains 14 residues. V was cut by 1 base and J by 1 base, with 7 bases left in between. As DNA, the CDR3 is TGTGCCAGCAGCCAAGCCGGACAGAACACTGAAGCTTTCTTT. This sequence encodes CASSQAGQNTEAFF.

This rearrangement joins TRBV7-9 to TRBJ2-7; the D gene is possibly TRBD1 (5 bases). Looked up from germline, CDR1 is SEHNR and CDR2 is FQNEAQ (reference sequence). Trimming pared 8 bases from V and 2 bases from J, leaving 7 bases between. The CDR3 totals 11 residues. The CDR3 region has the DNA TGTGCCAGCGGGGCGCCCTACGAGCAGTACTTC. Residues: CASGAPYEQYF.

The chain carries TRBV11-2 and TRBJ2-7; D not resolved. Trimming removed 4 bases from V and 3 bases from J, with 19 bases in between. This CDR3 region has 16 residues. CDR1 is SGHAT and CDR2 is FQNNGV in the germline V gene. The CDR3 sequence is CASSWARFSVNYEQYF. In nucleotides, the CDR3 is TGTGCCAGCAGCTGGGCCAGATTTTCAGTCAACTACGAGCAGTACTTC.

The chain recombines TRBV6-6 with TRBJ1-3; D is uncertain. V was pared by 3 bases and J by 0 bases, with 6 bases between. The CDR3 is 14 residues long. Per germline, CDR1 MNHNY and CDR2 SVGAGI (reference sequence). The CDR3 DNA reads as TGTGCCAGCAGTTATGGCGGCTCTGGAAACACCATATATTTT. Protein: CASSYGGSGNTIYF.

The chain carries TRBV29-1 and TRBJ2-7, with 9 bases matching TRBD1. V dropped 6 bases and J dropped 5; count of bases not matched to a gene: 8. The CDR3 contains 13 residues. The germline CDR1 and CDR2 sequences are SQVTM and ANQGSEA. The CDR3: CSVARTGEDEQYF. DNA for the CDR3: TGCAGCGTCGCGAGGACAGGGGAGGACGAGCAGTACTTC.

The rearrangement uses TRBV7-2 and TRBJ2-3; D possibly corresponds to TRBD1 (6 bases). The V gene lost 5 bases and the J gene lost 2 bases, with 14 bases spanning the gap. The length of the CDR3 is 15 residues. CDR1 SGHTA and CDR2 FQGNSA come from the germline V gene. The CDR3 sequence is CASSGVGAYTDTQYF. The CDR3 DNA reads TGTGCCAGCAGCGGCGTGGGGGCCTACACAGATACGCAGTATTTT.

The chain uses TRBV30 and TRBJ1-5; possible D gene TRBD1, 5 bases. Germline assignment: CDR1 GTSNPN and CDR2 SVGIG (reference sequence). The CDR3 covers 13 residues. The V end lost 2 bases, the J end lost 6 bases, and 11 bases lay between the germline ends. CDR3 in amino acids: CAWSLGAGQPQHF. The CDR3 DNA reads TGTGCCTGGAGTCTAGGGGCTGGTCAGCCCCAGCATTTT.

This rearrangement joins TRBV28 to TRBJ2-5, with D possibly TRBD2 on 5 matching bases. CDR3 size: 13 residues. Germline loops: CDR1 MDHEN, CDR2 SYDVKM. Trimming removed 6 bases from V and 6 bases from J, with 14 bases in between. The CDR3 reads CASSSSRRKTQYF. In DNA form, the CDR3 reads TGTGCCAGCAGCTCTAGCCGGCGGAAGACCCAGTACTTC.

This chain links TRBV30 with TRBJ2-5, with D possibly matching TRBD2 (6 bases). The CDR3 contains 14 residues. Germline CDR1 reads GTSNPN; CDR2 reads SVGIG (reference sequence). V lost 3 bases to trimming and J lost 5 bases, with 16 bases between them. The CDR3 is CAWRGRGHLETQYF. As DNA, the CDR3 is TGTGCCTGGAGAGGGCGGGGCCATTTGGAGACCCAGTACTTC.

This sequence joins TRBV5-1 and TRBJ1-2; 8 bases align to TRBD1. V was pared by 3 bases and J by 7 bases, with 20 bases of the junction left unmatched. Per the germline V gene, CDR1 is SGHRS and CDR2 is YFSETQ. The CDR3 is made up of 18 amino acids. The CDR3 here is CASSSLEGQGRLWSGYTF. CDR3 nucleotide sequence: TGCGCCAGCAGCTCCTTAGAAGGACAGGGTAGGTTATGGAGTGGCTACACCTTC.

This chain connects TRBV6-6 to TRBJ1-2, with D uncertain. Germline CDR1 reads MNHNY; CDR2 reads SVGAGI (reference sequence). The germline V and J ends were trimmed by 2 bases and 7 bases, with 14 bases remaining between them. CDR3 size: 14 residues. CDR3 coding DNA: TGTGCCAGCAGTTACCAGACTGGAGGGCTTGGCTACACCTTC. It yields the protein CASSYQTGGLGYTF.

The rearrangement links TRBV10-2 to TRBJ2-1; 7 nucleotides line up with TRBD2. V trimming: 4 bases; J trimming: 4 bases; junction bases outside the gene matches: 13. The germline V gene has CDR1 WSHSY and CDR2 SAAADI. This CDR3 has 17 amino acids. The CDR3 loop reads CASSGELAPIPYNEQFF. CDR3 nucleotides: TGCGCCAGCAGTGGAGAACTAGCGCCGATACCTTACAATGAGCAGTTCTTC.

The DNA for the CDR3 is TGTGCCAGCAGCCGGGGACTAGTTGCCGGGGAGCTGTTTTTT. The encoded protein is CASSRGLVAGELFF. The gene calls are TRBV14 and TRBJ2-2, with TRBD2 matching 8 bases. Germline CDR1 and CDR2: SGHDN and FVKESK. Trimming removed 4 bases from V and 6 bases from J; junction bases left unmatched: 4. The CDR3 contains 14 residues. Full variable domain (missing parts from reference TRBV14 and TRBJ2-2): EAGVTQFPSHSVIEKGQTVTLRCDPISGHDNLYWYRRVMGKEIKFLLHFVKESKQDESGMPNNRFLAERTGGTYSTLKVQPAELEDSGVYFCASSRGLVAGELFFGEGSRLTVL.